The rows below give T cell receptor beta chains drawn from one sample of a study of OX40 agonist ivuxolimab in advanced cancers. TCRdb's table, derived via immunoSEQ multiplex PCR, lists solely in-frame clones and lacks some. This sample has 120,000 or so clones, with approximately 90% found just once. Sequenced here: CD4+ or CD8+ T cells sorted from blood, sampled in a trial of the OX40 agonist ivuxolimab. Every receptor here comes from an adult with an advanced solid tumor such as melanoma, head and neck, liver or kidney cancer. Both conserved end residues are part of each CDR3.

V gene: TRBV6-5; J gene: TRBJ1-2; CDR3 protein: CASSKMTGDGYTF
V gene: TRBV28; J gene: TRBJ2-7; CDR3 protein: CASSQGGYEQYF
V gene: TRBV5-1; J gene: TRBJ1-1; CDR3 protein: CASSLQGTAAGAEAFF
V gene: TRBV7-9; J gene: TRBJ1-1; CDR3 protein: CASSLAFPTEAFF
V gene: TRBV11-2; J gene: TRBJ1-3; CDR3 protein: CASSLYTGNTIYF
V gene: TRBV19; J gene: TRBJ1-5; CDR3 protein: CATRDRVNQPQHF
V gene: TRBV4-2; J gene: TRBJ2-2; CDR3 protein: CASSQGDHGELFF
V gene: TRBV30; J gene: TRBJ2-1; CDR3 protein: CAWSVRSTAYNEQFF
V gene: TRBV10-3; J gene: TRBJ2-7; CDR3 protein: CAISESRDRASYEQYF
V gene: TRBV7-3; J gene: TRBJ2-2; CDR3 protein: CASSVSTGGGTGELFF
V gene: TRBV5-4; J gene: TRBJ2-1; CDR3 protein: CASSLVTLTYNEQFF
V gene: TRBV27; J gene: TRBJ1-3; CDR3 protein: CASSLGRGVGNTIYF
V gene: TRBV9; J gene: TRBJ2-5; CDR3 protein: CASSVGGGGLRKETQYF
V gene: TRBV7-2; J gene: TRBJ1-1; CDR3 protein: CASSSRGLAEAFF
V gene: TRBV18; J gene: TRBJ2-3; CDR3 protein: CASSPGQGGTDTQYF
V gene: TRBV2; J gene: TRBJ1-6; CDR3 protein: CASSDPQGSYNSPLHF
V gene: TRBV29-1; J gene: TRBJ2-2; CDR3 protein: CSARGTGGTTGELFF
V gene: TRBV25-1; J gene: TRBJ2-7; CDR3 protein: CASSLTGTGPYEQYF
V gene: TRBV5-6; J gene: TRBJ2-2; CDR3 protein: CASSSTGEWAGELFF
V gene: TRBV30; J gene: TRBJ1-2; CDR3 protein: CAWRALDLGYGYTF
V gene: TRBV28; J gene: TRBJ2-7; CDR3 protein: CASPDTNGEQYF
V gene: TRBV5-1; J gene: TRBJ2-4; CDR3 protein: CASSLEGRDIQYF
V gene: TRBV30; J gene: TRBJ2-5; CDR3 protein: CAWSDGRGPMGQETQYF
V gene: TRBV5-1; J gene: TRBJ2-5; CDR3 protein: CASSLGSSSGGEETQYF
V gene: TRBV9; J gene: TRBJ2-1; CDR3 protein: CASSYPIAGGHNEQFF
V gene: TRBV28; J gene: TRBJ1-2; CDR3 protein: CASRGSRTGVYGYTF
V gene: TRBV19; J gene: TRBJ1-3; CDR3 protein: CASRTTDLSGNTIYF
V gene: TRBV11-3; J gene: TRBJ1-1; CDR3 protein: CASSLDGGTEAFF
V gene: TRBV14; J gene: TRBJ2-7; CDR3 protein: CASRRGGGNSYEQYF
V gene: TRBV28; J gene: TRBJ1-5; CDR3 protein: CASRRTPGVSNQPQHF
V gene: TRBV4-2; J gene: TRBJ1-2; CDR3 protein: CASSQASDYGYTF
V gene: TRBV5-6; J gene: TRBJ1-1; CDR3 protein: CASSPDRDTEAFF
V gene: TRBV4-3; J gene: TRBJ2-7; CDR3 protein: CASSHLSGGAYEQYF
V gene: TRBV28; J gene: TRBJ1-4; CDR3 protein: CASRTGGEKLFF